This T cell receptor beta chain was retrieved from a study of OX40 agonist ivuxolimab in advanced cancers. General observations from the study: Average numbers of expanded clones were greater in CD8+ T cells than in CD4+.

Here immunoSEQ multiplex PCR was the method, and the copy in TCRdb shows in-frame clones only, minus some. The data hold around 74,000 clones, with about 90% observed a single time. Details on this clone: Its antigen is not known.

Germline CDR1 and CDR2: SGHVS and FQNEAQ. With V trimmed by 4 bases and J by 2 bases, 2 bases remained unmatched. This CDR3 region has 14 residues. The receptor comes from an adult with an advanced solid tumor such as melanoma, head and neck, liver or kidney cancer. The material sequenced was CD4+ or CD8+ T cells sorted from blood, taken in a trial of the OX40 agonist ivuxolimab. The V and J genes are TRBV7-8 and TRBJ2-7, with TRBD1 matching over 10 bases. The chain's CDR3 is CASSSDRGPYEQYF. Written as DNA, the CDR3 is TGTGCCAGCAGCTCAGACAGGGGGCCCTACGAGCAGTACTTC.